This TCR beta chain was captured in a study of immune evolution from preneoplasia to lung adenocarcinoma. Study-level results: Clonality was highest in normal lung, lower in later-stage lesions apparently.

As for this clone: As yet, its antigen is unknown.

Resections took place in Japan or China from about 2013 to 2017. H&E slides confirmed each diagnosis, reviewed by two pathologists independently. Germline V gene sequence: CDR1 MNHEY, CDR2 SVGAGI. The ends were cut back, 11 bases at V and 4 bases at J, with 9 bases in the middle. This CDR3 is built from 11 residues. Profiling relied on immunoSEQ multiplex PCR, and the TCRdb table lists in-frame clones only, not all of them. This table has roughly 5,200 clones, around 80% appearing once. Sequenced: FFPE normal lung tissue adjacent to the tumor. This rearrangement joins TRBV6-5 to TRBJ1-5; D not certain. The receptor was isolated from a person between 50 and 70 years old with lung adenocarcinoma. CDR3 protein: CAGGNNQPQHF. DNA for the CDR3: TGTGCCGGCGGTAATAATCAGCCCCAGCATTTT.